The clone carrying this TCR beta chain has more than one count but fewer than ten. Its antigen is as yet unknown. MiXCR was run by TCRdb on the RT-PCR reads, yielding one entry per CDR3 protein. This sample yields under 800,000 distinct CDR3 sequences, of which more than 11% are seen a single time; 6% to 8% belongs to the top ten. These data originate in a study of response to subunit inactivated influenza vaccine. Study results and caveats: Seasonal influenza vaccination, on each occasion, was suggested by the authors to recruit few new T cells.

This clonotype was sampled from a man aged 45-60 years who received an inactivated influenza vaccine. This material consisted of PBMCs from blood, taken approximately 15 days before vaccination.

CDR3 nucleotide sequence: TGTGCCAGCTCCGTTCCCTTAAGAGACCAGTACTTC. Translating it yields CASSVPLRDQYF. The gene calls are TRBV7-2 and TRBJ2-5; D is undetermined. V lost 8 bases, J lost 10 bases, and 17 bases lay in between. Germline CDR1 and CDR2: SGHTA and FQGNSA. This CDR3 comprises 12 residues.